This entry describes one T cell receptor (beta chain). Its antigen remains unknown. Treatment given: about 20 received Ad26.COV2.S at low or high dose, single or two shots; about 5 received placebo; per-sample allocation not given. Sampling was done on day 63 after the first vaccine or placebo injection. This adult donor, from Boston, was 18-55 years old. Its platform was an Ad26 vector, and its expressed antigen was Wuhan-strain SARS-CoV-2 spike. The repertoire was sequenced with immunoSEQ multiplex PCR; TCRdb's copy has only in-frame clones and lacks some. The table has about 350,000 clones, 75% to 90% seen once. The CDR3 contains 15 residues. CDR1 is SGHTA and CDR2 is FQGNSA in the germline V gene. The germline V and J ends were trimmed by 5 bases and 0 bases, with 8 bases remaining between them. The sample belongs to a study of Ad26.COV2.S vaccination and SARS-CoV-2 variants. Findings and caveats of the study: Participants in the vaccine arm had higher spike-specific TCR breadth; placebo recipients had lower. Breadth measured for non-spike TCRs was similar across vaccine and placebo recipients.

Sequencing used peripheral blood, obtained in a trial of Ad26.COV2.S vaccine versus placebo. The source is a person aged 18-60 years who received the Ad26.COV2.S COVID-19 vaccine or a placebo. This chain links TRBV7-2 with TRBJ2-6; D is unclear. CDR3 sequence (DNA): TGTGCCAGCAGCCCCGACAACTCTGGGGCCAACGTCCTGACTTTC. Translated, it gives CASSPDNSGANVLTF.